The following is a T cell receptor (beta chain) sequence with its context. Its cognate antigen is unknown. The sample is drawn from a study of CD8+ T cells in alopecia areata. Study context: Affected scalp percentage gauged treated patients' severity. Study-wide results and caveats: There was only one nonresponder, so it was unclear how baseline CD8+ expansion relates to response.

Investigators isolated RNA and reverse transcribed it into cDNA to act as the sequencing template. Clones were read by immunoSEQ multiplex PCR, and TCRdb kept only the in-frame ones, dropping some. This table has 190,000 or so clones, around 50% appearing once. This sample's treatment: oral pan-JAK inhibitor, 5-10 mg twice daily. The receptor was derived from a human donor with alopecia areata. Source: CD8+ T cells sorted from blood, taken at week 24, from a patient treated with tofacitinib.

The CDR3 reads CSVGLGQGRNQPQHF. The CDR3 DNA reads as TGCAGCGTTGGTTTAGGACAGGGACGAAATCAGCCCCAGCATTTT. The chain uses TRBV29-1 and TRBJ1-5; 8 positions agree with TRBD1. In germline, CDR1 is SQVTM, CDR2 ANQGSEA. V lost 4 bases to trimming and J lost 4 bases; unmatched junction nucleotides: 9. The CDR3 is 15 amino acids.